Each of the 9 T cell receptor beta chains below was sequenced from the same sample in a study of CDR3 diversity in severe acne. TCRdb recomputed calls from the PCR reads with MiXCR, one row per CDR3 protein. The sample consists of roughly 100,000 distinct CDR3 sequences, under 60% of them appearing once. The material sequenced was blood. Every receptor here comes from a male donor with acne.

This clonotype was observed a single time. The J gene is TRBJ2-5, the V gene TRBV2, with TRBD2 identical over 10 bases. V gave up 8 bases and J gave up 2 bases; unmatched junction bases: 8. CDR1 SNHLY and CDR2 FYNNEI come from the germline V gene. The CDR3 has 15 residues. CDR3 residues: CASAFLAGAQETQYF. CDR3 sequence (DNA): TGTGCCAGCGCCTTTCTAGCGGGAGCGCAAGAGACCCAGTACTTC.

The rearrangement joins TRBV12-3 or TRBV12-4 to TRBJ2-3; D is perhaps TRBD1 or TRBD2 (6 bases each). V was trimmed by 5 bases and J by 2 bases, leaving 14 bases between them. There are 15 residues in the CDR3. CDR3 sequence (DNA): TGTGCCAGCAGTGAAGGGGGGCCCTCCACAGATACGCAGTATTTT. It yields the protein CASSEGGPSTDTQYF.

This clonotype was seen a handful of times. The J gene is TRBJ1-2, the V gene TRBV15; D is unclear. Germline CDR1 is LNHNV and CDR2 is YYDKDF (reference sequence). This CDR3 comprises 11 residues. The V end was cut by 5 bases, the J end by 9 bases, with 10 bases between. The CDR3 reads CATSYAGSYTF. The CDR3 DNA is TGTGCCACCAGCTACGCCGGGAGCTACACCTTC.

This clonotype was detected only once. The chain carries TRBV29-1 and TRBJ1-1, with D perhaps TRBD1 (5 bases). The CDR3 is 14 residues long. V was shortened by 2 bases and J by 4 bases, with 14 bases between the two germline ends. Germline values: CDR1 SQVTM, CDR2 ANQGSEA. The CDR3 DNA follows: TGCAGCGTTGAACGGGACTCCCGCGGCACTGAAGCTTTCTTT. This gives the protein CSVERDSRGTEAFF.

V and J are TRBV10-3 and TRBJ1-1; D gene unclear. This CDR3 has 15 residues. The ends were cut back, 0 bases at V and 3 bases at J, with 11 bases in the middle. Germline loops: CDR1 ENHRY, CDR2 SYGVKD. CDR3 DNA: TGTGCCATCAGTGAGTCTCCGGGAAAAGACACTGAAGCTTTCTTT. It yields the protein CAISESPGKDTEAFF.

In this sample, this clonotype turned up many times. The chain uses TRBV20-1 and TRBJ1-1; no definite D call. There are 11 residues in the CDR3. V dropped 2 bases and J dropped 0 bases, with 1 base sitting between them. Germline V gives CDR1 DFQATT, CDR2 SNEGSKA (reference sequence). Here the CDR3 reads CSARLNTEAFF. DNA of the CDR3: TGCAGTGCTAGATTGAACACTGAAGCTTTCTTT.

The chain combines TRBV29-1 with TRBJ2-5, with 7 nucleotides matching TRBD2. The CDR3 spans 15 residues. Germline trimming cut 3 bases from V and 1 base from J; bases unmatched to any gene: 8. The germline gives CDR1 SQVTM, CDR2 ANQGSEA. The CDR3 protein is CSVETGTKPQETQYF. CDR3 bases: TGCAGCGTTGAGACCGGGACTAAGCCCCAAGAGACCCAGTACTTC.

The chain recombines TRBV11-1 with TRBJ1-1, with D maybe TRBD1 (5 bases). Trimming pared 7 bases from V and 1 base from J, leaving 10 bases between. The germline V gene has CDR1 SGHAT and CDR2 FQDESV (reference sequence). The CDR3 sequence is 13 residues long. CDR3 region: CASNSGRNTEAFF. The CDR3 nucleotides are TGTGCCAGCAACTCGGGGCGGAACACTGAAGCTTTCTTT.

The chain combines TRBV12-3 or TRBV12-4 with TRBJ2-5, with no clear D. V shed 6 bases and J shed 2 bases, with 13 bases lying between them. The length of the CDR3 is 14 residues. CDR3 in amino acids: CASSQSSGQETQYF. The DNA for the CDR3 is TGTGCCAGCAGCCAGAGCAGTGGGCAAGAGACCCAGTACTTC.